The 9 T cell receptor beta chains below come from one sample, sequenced in a study of blood T cells in healthy people across ages. Combining a sample-barcoded 5' primer with a J-beta primer mix, a second PCR ran for roughly 7 to 11 cycles. TCRdb used MiXCR to reprocess the 5' RACE reads, holding one entry per CDR3 protein. The sample shows some 1.7 million distinct CDR3 sequences, approximately 28% of them seen only once. The sample consisted of blood. These receptors all come from a woman aged 25 to 39 in good health.

This clonotype was counted only a few times. The chain is built from TRBV20-1 and TRBJ2-7, with 7 bases that match TRBD1. Germline V gene data show CDR1 as DFQATT and CDR2 as SNEGSKA (reference sequence). CDR3 length: 15 residues. Trimming removed 5 bases from V and 5 bases from J; junction bases left unmatched: 15. CDR3 in amino acids: CSAQNPGTVVNEQYF. Here the CDR3 DNA reads TGCAGTGCTCAAAACCCCGGGACAGTGGTGAACGAGCAGTACTTC.

The chain carries TRBV11-2 and TRBJ2-7; 9 positions agree with TRBD1. CDR3 length: 15 amino acids. With 2 bases clipped from V and 5 bases from J, the junction kept 7 bases outside the gene matches. The germline V gene encodes CDR1 SGHAT and CDR2 FQNNGV. The CDR3 is CASSLSGTGRDEQYF. For the CDR3, the DNA is TGTGCCAGCAGCTTATCCGGGACAGGGAGGGACGAGCAGTACTTC.

This clonotype was picked up many times. V usage is TRBV29-1 and J usage is TRBJ2-7; possible D gene TRBD2, 5 bases. V gave up 4 bases and J gave up 6 bases, with 16 bases separating them. The CDR3 length is 13 residues. CDR1 is SQVTM and CDR2 is ANQGSEA in the germline V gene. CDR3 region: CSVAFGSEGEQYF. CDR3 sequence (DNA): TGCAGCGTTGCGTTTGGTAGCGAAGGCGAGCAGTACTTC.

This clonotype was picked up many times. An end of the junction differs from the germline gene, which may be a read error. The rearrangement links TRBV7-9 to TRBJ2-7; D possibly uses TRBD1 or TRBD2 (5 bases each). The CDR3 consists of 12 residues. Germline V gene lookup returns CDR1 SEHNR and CDR2 FQNEAQ (reference sequence). The CDR3: CASSGGIYEQYF. For the CDR3, the DNA is TGCGCCAGCAGTGGGGGTATTTACGAGCAGTACTTC.

The chain has TRBV12-3 or TRBV12-4 and TRBJ2-1; 11 nucleotides align to TRBD2. V trimming: 6 bases; J trimming: 3 bases; junction bases outside the gene matches: 4. The CDR3 is 15 residues long. CDR3 sequence reads: CASRIAGGLYNEQFF. The CDR3 DNA reads as TGTGCCAGCAGAATAGCGGGGGGGCTCTACAATGAGCAGTTCTTC.

In this sample, this clonotype turned up once. The rearrangement joins TRBV5-1 to TRBJ2-1, with D uncertain. Germline V CDR1 and CDR2: SGHRS, YFSETQ. With 7 bases removed from V and 0 bases from J, the gap between germline ends came to 11 bases. The CDR3 contains 14 residues. The CDR3 sequence: CASRYVDSYNEQFF. The CDR3 bases are TGCGCCAGCCGCTACGTTGACTCCTACAATGAGCAGTTCTTC.

This clonotype has more than one count but fewer than ten. The V gene is TRBV11-2, the J gene TRBJ2-7; 8 bases map to TRBD1. Germline V gives CDR1 SGHAT, CDR2 FQNNGV. The CDR3 is made up of 15 amino acids. V trimming: 2 bases; J trimming: 2 bases; junction bases outside the gene matches: 5. CDR3 amino acids: CASSLQRTGTYEQYF. The CDR3 nucleotides read TGTGCCAGCAGCTTACAGAGGACAGGGACCTACGAGCAGTACTTC. Full variable domain (remainder filled in from reference TRBV11-2 and TRBJ2-7): EAGVAQSPRYKIIEKRQSVAFWCNPISGHATLYWYQQILGQGPKLLIQFQNNGVVDDSQLPKDRFSAERLKGVDSTLKIQPAKLEDSAVYLCASSLQRTGTYEQYFGPGTRLTVT.

The chain has TRBV20-1 and TRBJ2-3; D remains ambiguous. Per germline, CDR1 DFQATT and CDR2 SNEGSKA (reference sequence). V was pared by 4 bases and J by 3 bases, with 11 bases between. The CDR3 length is 13 residues. CDR3 region: CSAMKGQTDTQYF. DNA of the CDR3: TGCAGTGCTATGAAGGGTCAGACAGATACGCAGTATTTT.

To note about this clonotype: Since a much larger clone is just one base distant, this may be a read error. J is TRBJ2-1 and V is TRBV11-2, with 14 bases aligning to TRBD2. From germline, CDR1 is SGHAT and CDR2 FQNNGV. V shed 6 bases, J shed 8 bases, and the junction held 12 bases outside the gene matches. The CDR3 length is 17 residues. The CDR3: CASSPRPGLAGVDEQFF. The CDR3 DNA reads TGTGCCAGCAGTCCAAGGCCGGGACTAGCGGGAGTAGATGAGCAGTTCTTC.